This note documents a single T cell receptor (beta chain) sequence. CDR3 size: 14 residues. The germline V gene has CDR1 SGHTA and CDR2 FQGNSA. The germline V and J ends were trimmed by 5 bases and 7 bases, with 18 bases remaining between them. This sample was taken from a study of OX40 agonist ivuxolimab in advanced cancers. Assay: immunoSEQ multiplex PCR; the TCRdb copy retains only in-frame clones and omits some. Among around 44,000 clones listed, approximately 86% were seen once. This specimen consisted of CD4+ or CD8+ T cells sorted from blood, obtained in a trial of the OX40 agonist ivuxolimab. The rearrangement joins TRBV7-2 to TRBJ2-7; possible D gene TRBD1, 6 bases. The sequence was obtained from an adult with an advanced solid tumor such as melanoma, head and neck, liver or kidney cancer. The CDR3 DNA reads as TGTGCCAGCAGCCGAGACAGGCTCCCTAGTGAGCAGTACTTC. Residues: CASSRDRLPSEQYF.